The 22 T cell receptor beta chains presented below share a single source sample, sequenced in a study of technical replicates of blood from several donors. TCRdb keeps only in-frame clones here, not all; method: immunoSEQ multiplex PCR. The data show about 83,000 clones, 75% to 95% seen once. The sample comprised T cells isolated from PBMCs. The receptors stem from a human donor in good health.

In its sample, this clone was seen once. CDR3 DNA: TGTGCCACCAGCCCTTTGCGGACAGCATACGAGCAGTACTTC. Its protein product is CATSPLRTAYEQYF. V and J are TRBV15 and TRBJ2-7; weak D call: TRBD1 (6 bases). V was clipped by 5 bases and J by 4 bases, with 15 bases between them. Germline loops: CDR1 LNHNV, CDR2 YYDKDF (reference sequence). CDR3 size: 14 residues. The whole variable domain, filled in from reference TRBV15 and TRBJ2-7, reads DAMVIQNPRYQVTQFGKPVTLSCSQTLNHNVMYWYQQKSSQAPKLLFHYYDKDFNNEADTPDNFQSRRPNTSFCFLDIRSPGLGDTAMYLCATSPLRTAYEQYFGPGTRLTVT.

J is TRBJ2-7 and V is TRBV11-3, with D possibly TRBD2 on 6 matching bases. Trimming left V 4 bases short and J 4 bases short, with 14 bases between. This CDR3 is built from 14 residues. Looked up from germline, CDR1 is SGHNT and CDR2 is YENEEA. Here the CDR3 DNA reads TGTGCCAGCAGCTCACCCTTCCGGGAGTACGAGCAGTACTTC. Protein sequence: CASSSPFREYEQYF.

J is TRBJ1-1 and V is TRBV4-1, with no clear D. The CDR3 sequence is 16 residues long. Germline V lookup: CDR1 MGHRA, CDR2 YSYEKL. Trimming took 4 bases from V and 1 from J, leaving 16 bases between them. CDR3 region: CASSLGSEAWNTEAFF. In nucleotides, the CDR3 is TGCGCCAGCAGCCTCGGTAGCGAGGCCTGGAACACTGAAGCTTTCTTT.

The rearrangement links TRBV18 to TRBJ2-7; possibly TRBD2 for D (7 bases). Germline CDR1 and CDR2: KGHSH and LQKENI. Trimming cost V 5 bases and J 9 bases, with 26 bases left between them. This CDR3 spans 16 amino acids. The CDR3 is CASSAEGGLAGVAQYF. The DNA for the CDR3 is TGTGCCAGCTCAGCAGAAGGGGGTTTGGCGGGAGTCGCGCAGTACTTC. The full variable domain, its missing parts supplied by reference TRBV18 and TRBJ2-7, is NAGVMQNPRHLVRRRGQEARLRCSPMKGHSHVYWYRQLPEEGLKFMVYLQKENIIDESGMPKERFSAEFPKEGPSILRIQQVVRGDSAAYFCASSAEGGLAGVAQYFGPGTRLTVT.

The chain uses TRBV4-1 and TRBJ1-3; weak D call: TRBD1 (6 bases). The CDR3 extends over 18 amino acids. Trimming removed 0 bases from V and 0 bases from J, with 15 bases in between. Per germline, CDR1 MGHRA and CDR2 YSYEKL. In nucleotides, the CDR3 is TGCGCCAGCAGCCAAGATCCACAGGGAACCTTCTCTGGAAACACCATATATTTT. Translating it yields CASSQDPQGTFSGNTIYF.

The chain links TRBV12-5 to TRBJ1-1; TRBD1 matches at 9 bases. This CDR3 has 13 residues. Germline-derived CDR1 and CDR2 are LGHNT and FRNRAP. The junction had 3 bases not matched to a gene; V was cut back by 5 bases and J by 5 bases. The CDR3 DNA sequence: TGTGCTAGTGGTCAGGGACAGGGAACTGAAGCTTTCTTT. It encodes CASGQGQGTEAFF.

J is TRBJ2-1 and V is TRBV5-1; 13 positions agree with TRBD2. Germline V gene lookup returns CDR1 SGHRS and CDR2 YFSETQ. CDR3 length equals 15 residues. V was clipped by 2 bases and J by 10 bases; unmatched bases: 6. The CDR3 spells CASSFRLAGGNEQFF. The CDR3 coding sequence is TGCGCCAGCAGCTTCAGACTAGCGGGAGGCAACGAGCAGTTCTTC.

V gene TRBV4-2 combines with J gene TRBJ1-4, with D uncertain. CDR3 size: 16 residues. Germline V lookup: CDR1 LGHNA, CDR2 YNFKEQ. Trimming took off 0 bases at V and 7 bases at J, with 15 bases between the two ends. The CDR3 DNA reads TGTGCCAGCAGCCAAGAAGAAGGGATAGGAGGTGAAAAACTGTTTTTT. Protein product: CASSQEEGIGGEKLFF.

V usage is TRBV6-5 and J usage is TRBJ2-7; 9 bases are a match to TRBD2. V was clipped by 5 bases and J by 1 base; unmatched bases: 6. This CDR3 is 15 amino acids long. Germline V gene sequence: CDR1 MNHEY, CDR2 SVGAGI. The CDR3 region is CASSQTSGFSYEQYF. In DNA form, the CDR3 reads TGTGCCAGCAGTCAGACTAGCGGATTTTCCTACGAGCAGTACTTC.

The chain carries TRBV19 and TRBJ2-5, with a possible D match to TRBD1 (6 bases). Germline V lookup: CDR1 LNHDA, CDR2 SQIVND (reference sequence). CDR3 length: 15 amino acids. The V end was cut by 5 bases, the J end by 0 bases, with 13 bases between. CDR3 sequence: CASSFSTGYQETQYF. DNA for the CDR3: TGTGCCAGTAGTTTCTCTACAGGGTACCAAGAGACCCAGTACTTC.

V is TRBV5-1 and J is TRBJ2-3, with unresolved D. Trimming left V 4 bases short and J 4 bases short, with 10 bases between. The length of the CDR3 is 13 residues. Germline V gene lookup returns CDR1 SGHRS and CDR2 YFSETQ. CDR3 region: CASSEVVSDTQYF. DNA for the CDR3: TGCGCCAGCAGCGAGGTCGTGTCAGATACGCAGTATTTT.

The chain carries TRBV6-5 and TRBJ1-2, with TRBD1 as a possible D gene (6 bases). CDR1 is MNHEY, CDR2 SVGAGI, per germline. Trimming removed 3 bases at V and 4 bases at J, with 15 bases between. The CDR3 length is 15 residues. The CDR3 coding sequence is TGTGCCAGCAGTTATGGGACACAGCAACTCTATGGCTACACCTTC. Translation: CASSYGTQQLYGYTF.

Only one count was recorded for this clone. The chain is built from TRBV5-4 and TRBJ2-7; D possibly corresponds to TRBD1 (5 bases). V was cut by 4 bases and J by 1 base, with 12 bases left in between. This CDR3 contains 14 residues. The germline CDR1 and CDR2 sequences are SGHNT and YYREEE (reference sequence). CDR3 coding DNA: TGTGCCAGCAGCGGCACAGGAGAGTCCTACGAGCAGTACTTC. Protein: CASSGTGESYEQYF.

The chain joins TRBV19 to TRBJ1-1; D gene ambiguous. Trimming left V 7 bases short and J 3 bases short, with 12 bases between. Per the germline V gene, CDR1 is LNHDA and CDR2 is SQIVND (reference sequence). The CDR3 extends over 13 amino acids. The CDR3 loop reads CASTGGGYTEAFF. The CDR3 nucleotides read TGTGCCAGTACTGGCGGAGGGTACACTGAAGCTTTCTTT.

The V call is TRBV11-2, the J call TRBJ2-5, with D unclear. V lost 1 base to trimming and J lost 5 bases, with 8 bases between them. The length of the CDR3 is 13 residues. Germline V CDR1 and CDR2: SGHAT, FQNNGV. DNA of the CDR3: TGTGCCAGCAGCTTAGGCATGGAGGAGACCCAGTACTTC. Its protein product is CASSLGMEETQYF.

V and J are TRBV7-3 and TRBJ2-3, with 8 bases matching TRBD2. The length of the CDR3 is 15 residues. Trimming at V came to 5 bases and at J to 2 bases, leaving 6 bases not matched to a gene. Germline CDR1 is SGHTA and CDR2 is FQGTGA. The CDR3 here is CASSVLAVSTDTQYF. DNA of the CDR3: TGTGCCAGCAGCGTACTAGCGGTCTCCACAGATACGCAGTATTTT.

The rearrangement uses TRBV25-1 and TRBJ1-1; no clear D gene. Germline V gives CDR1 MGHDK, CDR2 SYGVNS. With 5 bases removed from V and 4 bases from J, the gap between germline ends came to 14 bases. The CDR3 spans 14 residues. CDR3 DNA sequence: TGTGCCAGCAGTATCATGGGCTCTATCACTGAAGCTTTCTTT. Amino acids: CASSIMGSITEAFF.

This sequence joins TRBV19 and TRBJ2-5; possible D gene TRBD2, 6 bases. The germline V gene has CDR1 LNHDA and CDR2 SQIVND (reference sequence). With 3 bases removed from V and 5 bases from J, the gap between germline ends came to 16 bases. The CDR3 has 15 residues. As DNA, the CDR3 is TGTGCCAGTAGTATTGACGACGCTGGGAGGGAGACCCAGTACTTC. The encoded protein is CASSIDDAGRETQYF.

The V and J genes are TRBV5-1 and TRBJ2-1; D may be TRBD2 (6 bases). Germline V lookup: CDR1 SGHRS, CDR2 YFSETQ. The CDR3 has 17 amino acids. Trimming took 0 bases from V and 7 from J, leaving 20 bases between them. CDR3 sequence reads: CASSLDPPEAGGNEQFF. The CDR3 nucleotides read TGCGCCAGCAGCTTGGATCCTCCGGAGGCCGGGGGTAATGAGCAGTTCTTC.

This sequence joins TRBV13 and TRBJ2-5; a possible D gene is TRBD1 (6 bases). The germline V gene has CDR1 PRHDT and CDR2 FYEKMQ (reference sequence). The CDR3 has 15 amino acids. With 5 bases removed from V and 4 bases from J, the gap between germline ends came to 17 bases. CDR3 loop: CASSEQGGFLETQYF. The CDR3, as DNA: TGTGCCAGCAGCGAACAGGGTGGTTTTCTAGAGACCCAGTACTTC.

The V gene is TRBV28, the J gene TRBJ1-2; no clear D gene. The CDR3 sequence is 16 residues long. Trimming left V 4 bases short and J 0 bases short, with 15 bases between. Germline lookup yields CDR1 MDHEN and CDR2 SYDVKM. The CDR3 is CASSSAEEASNYGYTF. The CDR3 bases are TGTGCCAGCAGTTCCGCGGAAGAGGCGTCTAACTATGGCTACACCTTC.

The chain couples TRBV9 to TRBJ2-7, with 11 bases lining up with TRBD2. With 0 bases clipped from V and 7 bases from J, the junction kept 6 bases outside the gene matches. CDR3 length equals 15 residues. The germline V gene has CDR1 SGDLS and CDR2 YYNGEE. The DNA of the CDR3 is TGTGCCAGCAGCGTAGGGACTAGCGGGCCTGAGGAGCAGTACTTC. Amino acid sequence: CASSVGTSGPEEQYF.